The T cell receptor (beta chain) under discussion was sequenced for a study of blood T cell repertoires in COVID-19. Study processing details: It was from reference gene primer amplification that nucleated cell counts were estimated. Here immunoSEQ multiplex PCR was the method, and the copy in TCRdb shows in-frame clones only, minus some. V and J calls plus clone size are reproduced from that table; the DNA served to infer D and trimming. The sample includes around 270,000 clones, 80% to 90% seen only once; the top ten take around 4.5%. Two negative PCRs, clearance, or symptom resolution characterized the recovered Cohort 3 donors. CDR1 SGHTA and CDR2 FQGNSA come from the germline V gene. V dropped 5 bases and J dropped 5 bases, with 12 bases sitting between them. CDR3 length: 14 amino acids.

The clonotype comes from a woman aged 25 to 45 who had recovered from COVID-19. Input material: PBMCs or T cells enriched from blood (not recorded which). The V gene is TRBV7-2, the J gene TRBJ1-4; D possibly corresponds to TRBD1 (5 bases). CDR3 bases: TGTGCCAGCAGCCCAGGAGCAGGGAATGAAAAACTGTTTTTT. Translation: CASSPGAGNEKLFF.